This T cell receptor beta chain originates from a study of control samples from healthy donors and cancer patients. This CDR3 is built from 15 residues. CDR1 and CDR2 from the germline V gene are KGHSH and LQKENI. V lost 4 bases and J lost 1; bases outside the gene matches: 2. This table comes from immunoSEQ multiplex PCR, and its TCRdb copy is limited to in-frame clones, with some not included. Here the sample spans 60,000 to 65,000 clones, 70% to 90% being singletons. Sequenced input: blood. The genes are TRBV18 and TRBJ1-4, with 8 nucleotides matching TRBD1. This clonotype was obtained from a man aged 35-49 years in good health. The CDR3 reads CASSRDRGTNEKLFF. The CDR3 bases are TGTGCCAGCTCACGAGACAGGGGAACTAATGAAAAACTGTTTTTT.